This T cell receptor beta chain was profiled in a study of blood T cell repertoires in COVID-19. Study-wide background: Acute and convalescent COVID-19 specimens originated in the United States, Italy and Spain. PBMCs, B-cell-depleted T cells, or T cells were the source of the cDNA or gDNA that made up the material.

Allocation to cohorts depended on clinical history reported by the participants. In the source study's methods: Estimates of nucleated cell counts were drawn from the amplification of reference gene primers. Using immunoSEQ multiplex PCR, the repertoire was profiled, and TCRdb retains in-frame clones only, with some absent. Clonal size and the V and J genes are those of that table, whereas D and trimming came from the DNA. The sample has some 230,000 clones; about 80% are singletons. Germline assignment: CDR1 SNHLY and CDR2 FYNNEI. V lost 8 bases, J lost 6 bases, and 14 bases lay in between. The CDR3 length is 13 residues.

The TCR comes from a man in his forties or fifties who had recovered from COVID-19. The material sequenced was PBMCs or T cells enriched from blood (not recorded which). This rearrangement joins TRBV2 to TRBJ1-3, with D tentatively TRBD1 (6 bases). The CDR3 spells CASGGTGLNTIYF. The CDR3 nucleotides read TGTGCCAGCGGAGGTACAGGGTTAAACACCATATATTTT.